This T cell receptor (beta chain) is from a study of blood T cell repertoires in COVID-19. CDR1 and CDR2 from the germline V gene are SQVTM and ANQGSEA. Trimming removed 6 bases from V and 2 bases from J; junction bases left unmatched: 5. CDR3 length: 14 residues. TCRdb's table, derived via immunoSEQ multiplex PCR, lists solely in-frame clones and lacks some. Of approximately 65,000 clones listed, 80% to 90% were seen once; the top ten hold approximately 15%. The material sequenced was peripheral blood. V gene TRBV29-1 combines with J gene TRBJ2-1; 9 nucleotides align to TRBD1. This TCR came from a man aged 80 or over with acute or convalescent COVID-19. Here the CDR3 DNA reads TGCAGCGTGGAACAGGGGGCCACCTACAATGAGCAGTTCTTC. As protein: CSVEQGATYNEQFF.